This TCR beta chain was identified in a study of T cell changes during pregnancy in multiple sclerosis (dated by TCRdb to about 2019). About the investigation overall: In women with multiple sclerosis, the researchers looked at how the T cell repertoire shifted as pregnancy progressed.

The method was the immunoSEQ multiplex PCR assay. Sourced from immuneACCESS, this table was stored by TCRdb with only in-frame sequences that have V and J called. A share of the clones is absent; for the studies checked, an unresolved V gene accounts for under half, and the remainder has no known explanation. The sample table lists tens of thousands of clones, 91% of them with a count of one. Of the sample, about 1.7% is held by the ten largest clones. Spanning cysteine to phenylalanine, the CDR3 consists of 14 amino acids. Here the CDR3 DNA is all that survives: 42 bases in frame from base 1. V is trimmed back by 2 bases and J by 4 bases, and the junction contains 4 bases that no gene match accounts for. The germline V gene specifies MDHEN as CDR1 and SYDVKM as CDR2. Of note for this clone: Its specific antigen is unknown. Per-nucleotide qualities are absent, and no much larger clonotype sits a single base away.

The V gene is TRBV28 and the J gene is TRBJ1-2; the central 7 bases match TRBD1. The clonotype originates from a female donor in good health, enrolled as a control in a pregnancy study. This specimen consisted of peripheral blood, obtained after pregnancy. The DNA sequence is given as TGTGCCAGCAGTTTACCGACAGGGTTCTATGGCTACACCTTC. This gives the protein CASSLPTGFYGYTF.